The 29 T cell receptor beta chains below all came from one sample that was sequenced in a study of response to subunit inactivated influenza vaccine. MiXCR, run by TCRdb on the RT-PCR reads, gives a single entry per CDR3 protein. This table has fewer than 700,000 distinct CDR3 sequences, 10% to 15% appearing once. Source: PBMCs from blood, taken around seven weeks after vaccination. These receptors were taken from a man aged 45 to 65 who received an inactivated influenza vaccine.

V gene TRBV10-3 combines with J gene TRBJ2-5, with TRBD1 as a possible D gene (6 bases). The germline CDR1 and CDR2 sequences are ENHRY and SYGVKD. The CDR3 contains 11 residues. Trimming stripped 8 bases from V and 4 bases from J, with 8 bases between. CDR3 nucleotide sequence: TGTGCCATCGGGGGCGGAGAGACCCAGTACTTC. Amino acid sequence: CAIGGGETQYF.

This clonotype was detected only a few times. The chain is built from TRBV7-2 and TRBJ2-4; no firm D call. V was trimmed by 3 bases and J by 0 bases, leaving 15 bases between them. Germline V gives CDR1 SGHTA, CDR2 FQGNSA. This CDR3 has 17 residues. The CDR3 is CASSFSIRMTAKNIQYF. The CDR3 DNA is TGTGCCAGCAGCTTTAGTATAAGGATGACAGCCAAAAACATTCAGTACTTC.

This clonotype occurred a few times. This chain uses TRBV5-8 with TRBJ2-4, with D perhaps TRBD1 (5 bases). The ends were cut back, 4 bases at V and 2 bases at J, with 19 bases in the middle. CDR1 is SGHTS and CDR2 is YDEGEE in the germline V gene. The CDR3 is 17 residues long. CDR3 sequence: CASSRVVGARTKNIQYF. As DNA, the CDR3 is TGTGCCAGCAGCCGCGTGGTTGGGGCGAGGACCAAAAACATTCAGTACTTC. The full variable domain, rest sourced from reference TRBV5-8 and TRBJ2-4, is EAGVTQSPTHLIKTRGQQATLRCSPISGHTSVYWYQQALGLGLQFLLWYDEGEERNRGNFPPRFSGRQFPNYSSELNVNALELEDSALYLCASSRVVGARTKNIQYFGAGTRLSVL.

The CDR3 reads CSARDRNNSPLHF. The CDR3 nucleotides are TGCAGTGCTAGGGACAGAAATAATTCACCCCTCCACTTT. This chain connects TRBV20-1 to TRBJ1-6; D may be TRBD1 (6 bases). The length of the CDR3 is 13 residues. Trimming removed 3 bases at V and 5 bases at J, with 8 bases between. CDR1 DFQATT and CDR2 SNEGSKA come from the germline V gene (reference sequence).

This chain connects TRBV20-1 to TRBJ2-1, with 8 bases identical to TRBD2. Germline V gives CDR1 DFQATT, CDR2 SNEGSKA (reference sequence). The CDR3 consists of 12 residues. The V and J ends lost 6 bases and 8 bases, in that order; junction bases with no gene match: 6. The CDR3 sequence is CSAPSGLYEQFF. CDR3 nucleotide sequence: TGCAGTGCCCCTAGCGGGCTCTATGAGCAGTTCTTC.

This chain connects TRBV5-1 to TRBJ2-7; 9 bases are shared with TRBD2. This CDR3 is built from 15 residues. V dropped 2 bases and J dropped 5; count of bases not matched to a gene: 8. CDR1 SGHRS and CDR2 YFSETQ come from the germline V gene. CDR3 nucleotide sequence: TGCGCCAGCAGCTTCTCGGGACTAGCATCTAACGAGCAGTACTTC. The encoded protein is CASSFSGLASNEQYF.

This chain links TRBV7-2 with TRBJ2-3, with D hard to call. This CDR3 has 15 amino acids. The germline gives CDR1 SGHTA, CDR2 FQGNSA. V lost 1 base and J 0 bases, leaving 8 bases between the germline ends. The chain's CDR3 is CASSLVAASTDTQYF. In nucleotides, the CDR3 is TGTGCCAGCAGCTTAGTAGCAGCTAGCACAGATACGCAGTATTTT. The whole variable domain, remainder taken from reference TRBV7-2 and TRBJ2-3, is GAGVSQSPSNKVTEKGKDVELRCDPISGHTALYWYRQSLGQGLEFLIYFQGNSAPDKSGLPSDRFSAERTGGSVSTLTIQRTQQEDSAVYLCASSLVAASTDTQYFGPGTRLTVL.

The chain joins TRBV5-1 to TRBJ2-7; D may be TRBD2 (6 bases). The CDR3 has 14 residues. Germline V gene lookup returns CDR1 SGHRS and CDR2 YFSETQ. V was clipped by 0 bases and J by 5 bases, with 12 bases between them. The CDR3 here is CASSLERSGDEQYF. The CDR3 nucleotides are TGCGCCAGCAGCTTGGAGAGATCGGGAGACGAGCAGTACTTC.

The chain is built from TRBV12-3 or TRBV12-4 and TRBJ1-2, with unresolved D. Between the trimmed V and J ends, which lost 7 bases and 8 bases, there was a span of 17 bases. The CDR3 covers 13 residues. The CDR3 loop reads CASNSGWGEGYTF. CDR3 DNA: TGTGCCAGCAACTCAGGCTGGGGTGAAGGCTACACCTTC.

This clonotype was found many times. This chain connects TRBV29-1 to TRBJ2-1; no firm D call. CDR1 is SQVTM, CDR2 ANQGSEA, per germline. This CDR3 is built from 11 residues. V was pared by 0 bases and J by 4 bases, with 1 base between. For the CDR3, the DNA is TGCAGCGTTGAAGAGTACAATGAGCAGTTCTTC. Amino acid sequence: CSVEEYNEQFF.

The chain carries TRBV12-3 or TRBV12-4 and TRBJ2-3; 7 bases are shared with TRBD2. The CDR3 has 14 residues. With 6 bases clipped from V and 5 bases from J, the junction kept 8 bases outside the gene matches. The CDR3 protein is CASSPSGKGDTQYF. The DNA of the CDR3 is TGTGCCAGCAGCCCCAGCGGGAAAGGAGATACGCAGTATTTT.

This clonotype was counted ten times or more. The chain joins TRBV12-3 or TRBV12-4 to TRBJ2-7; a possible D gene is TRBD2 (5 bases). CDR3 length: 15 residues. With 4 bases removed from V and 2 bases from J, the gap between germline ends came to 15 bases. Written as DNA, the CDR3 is TGTGCCAGCAGTTCCAACGCCCTACTAGCCTACGAGCAGTACTTC. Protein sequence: CASSSNALLAYEQYF.

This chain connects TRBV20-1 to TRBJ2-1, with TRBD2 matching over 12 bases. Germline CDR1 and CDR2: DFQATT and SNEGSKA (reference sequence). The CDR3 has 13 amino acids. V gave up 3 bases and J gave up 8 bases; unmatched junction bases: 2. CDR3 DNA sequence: TGCAGTGCTAGTTCTAGCGGGAGGGATGAGCAGTTCTTC. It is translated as CSASSSGRDEQFF.

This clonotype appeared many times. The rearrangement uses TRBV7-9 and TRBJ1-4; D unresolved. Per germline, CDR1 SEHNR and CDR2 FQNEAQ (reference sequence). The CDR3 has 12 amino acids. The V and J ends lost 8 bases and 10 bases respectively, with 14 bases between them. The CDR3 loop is CASPSNDGKLFF. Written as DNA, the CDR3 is TGTGCCAGCCCCTCTAACGATGGAAAACTGTTTTTT.

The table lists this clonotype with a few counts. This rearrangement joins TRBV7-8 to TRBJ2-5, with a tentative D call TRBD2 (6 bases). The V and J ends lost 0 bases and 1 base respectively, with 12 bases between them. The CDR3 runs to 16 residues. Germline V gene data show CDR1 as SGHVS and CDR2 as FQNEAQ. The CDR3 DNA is TGTGCCAGCAGCTTAGCGCTAGCGCCCTCCCAAGAGACCCAGTACTTC. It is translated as CASSLALAPSQETQYF.

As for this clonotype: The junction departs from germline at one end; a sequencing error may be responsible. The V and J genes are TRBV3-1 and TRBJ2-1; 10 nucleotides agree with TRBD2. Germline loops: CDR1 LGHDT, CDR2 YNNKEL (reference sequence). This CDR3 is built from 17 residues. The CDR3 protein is CACSQDLSSGSFDEQFF. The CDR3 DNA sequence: TGTGCCTGCAGCCAAGACTTGTCTAGCGGGAGTTTCGATGAGCAGTTCTTC.

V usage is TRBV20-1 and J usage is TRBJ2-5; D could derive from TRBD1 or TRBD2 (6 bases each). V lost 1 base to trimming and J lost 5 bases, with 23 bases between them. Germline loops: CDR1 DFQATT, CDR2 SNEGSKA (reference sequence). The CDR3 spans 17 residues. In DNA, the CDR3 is TGCAGTGCTAGAGTGGTCGGCCGCCGGGGGCTCGGTGAGACCCAGTACTTC. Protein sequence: CSARVVGRRGLGETQYF.

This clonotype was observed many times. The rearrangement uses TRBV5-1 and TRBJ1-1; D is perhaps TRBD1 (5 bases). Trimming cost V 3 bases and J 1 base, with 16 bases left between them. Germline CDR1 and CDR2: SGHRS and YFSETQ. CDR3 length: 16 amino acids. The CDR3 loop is CASSSFKGLSNTEAFF. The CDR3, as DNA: TGCGCCAGCAGCTCCTTTAAGGGGTTATCGAACACTGAAGCTTTCTTT.

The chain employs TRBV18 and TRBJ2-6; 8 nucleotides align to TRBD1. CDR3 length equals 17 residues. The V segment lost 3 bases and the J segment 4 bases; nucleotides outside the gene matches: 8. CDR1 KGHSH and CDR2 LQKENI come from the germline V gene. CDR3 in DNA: TGTGCCAGCTCACCGCGCAGGGGGCCGGAAGGGGCCAACGTCCTGACTTTC. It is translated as CASSPRRGPEGANVLTF.

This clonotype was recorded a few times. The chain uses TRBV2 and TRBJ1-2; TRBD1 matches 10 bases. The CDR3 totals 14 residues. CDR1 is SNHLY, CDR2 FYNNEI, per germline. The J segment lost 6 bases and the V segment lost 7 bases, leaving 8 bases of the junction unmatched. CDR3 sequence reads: CASIPMTGGNGYTF. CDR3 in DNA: TGTGCCAGCATCCCGATGACAGGGGGCAATGGCTACACCTTC.

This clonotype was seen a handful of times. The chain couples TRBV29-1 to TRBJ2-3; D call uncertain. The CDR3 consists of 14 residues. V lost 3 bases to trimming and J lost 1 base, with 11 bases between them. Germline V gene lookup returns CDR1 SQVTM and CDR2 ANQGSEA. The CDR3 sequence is CSVESSLGTDTQYF. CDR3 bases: TGCAGCGTTGAGTCTAGTCTGGGCACAGATACGCAGTATTTT.

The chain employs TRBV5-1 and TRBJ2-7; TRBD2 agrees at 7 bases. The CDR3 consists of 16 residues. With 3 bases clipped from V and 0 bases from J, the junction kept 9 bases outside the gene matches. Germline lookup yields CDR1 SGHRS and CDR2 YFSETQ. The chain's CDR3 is CASSYSTSVSSYEQYF. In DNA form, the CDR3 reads TGCGCCAGCAGCTACTCAACTAGCGTATCCTCCTACGAGCAGTACTTC.

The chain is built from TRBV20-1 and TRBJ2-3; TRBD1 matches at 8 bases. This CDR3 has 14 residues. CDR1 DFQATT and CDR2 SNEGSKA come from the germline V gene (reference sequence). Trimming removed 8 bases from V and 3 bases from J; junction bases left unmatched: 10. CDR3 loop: CSSPGTGGTDTQYF. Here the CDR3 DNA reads TGCAGTTCTCCGGGTACAGGGGGAACAGATACGCAGTATTTT.

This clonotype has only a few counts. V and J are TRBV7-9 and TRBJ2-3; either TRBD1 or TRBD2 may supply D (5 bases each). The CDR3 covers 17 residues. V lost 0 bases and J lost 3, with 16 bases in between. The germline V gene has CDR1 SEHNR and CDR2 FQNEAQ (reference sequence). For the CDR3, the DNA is TGTGCCAGCAGCTTAGCGGGACCCACAGAACGGACAGATACGCAGTATTTT. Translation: CASSLAGPTERTDTQYF.

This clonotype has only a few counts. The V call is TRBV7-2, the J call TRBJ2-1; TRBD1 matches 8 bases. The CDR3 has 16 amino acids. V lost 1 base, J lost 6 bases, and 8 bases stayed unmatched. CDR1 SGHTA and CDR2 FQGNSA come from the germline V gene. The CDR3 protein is CASSLVGTGPLNEQFF. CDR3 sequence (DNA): TGTGCCAGCAGCTTAGTAGGGACAGGCCCTCTCAATGAGCAGTTCTTC.

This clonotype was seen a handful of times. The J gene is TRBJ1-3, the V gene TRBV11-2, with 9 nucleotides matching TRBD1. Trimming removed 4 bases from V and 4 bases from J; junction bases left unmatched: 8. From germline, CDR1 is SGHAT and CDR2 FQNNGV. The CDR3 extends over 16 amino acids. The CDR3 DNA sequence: TGTGCCAGCAGCTCCCAACAGGGGGCGCGGGGAAACACCATATATTTT. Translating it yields CASSSQQGARGNTIYF.

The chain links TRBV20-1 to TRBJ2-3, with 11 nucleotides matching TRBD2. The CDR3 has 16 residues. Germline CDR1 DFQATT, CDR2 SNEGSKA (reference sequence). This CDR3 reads CRAREVAGGITDTQYF. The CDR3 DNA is TGCAGGGCCCGTGAAGTAGCGGGAGGGATCACAGATACGCAGTATTTT.

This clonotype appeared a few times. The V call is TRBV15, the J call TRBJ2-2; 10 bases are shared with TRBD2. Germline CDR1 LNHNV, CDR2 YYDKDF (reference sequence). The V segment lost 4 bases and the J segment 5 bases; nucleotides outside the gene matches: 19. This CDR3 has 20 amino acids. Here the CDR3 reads CATSKDIRSGGAFGTGELFF. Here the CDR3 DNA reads TGTGCCACCAGCAAAGATATCCGAAGCGGGGGGGCGTTTGGGACCGGGGAGCTGTTTTTT.

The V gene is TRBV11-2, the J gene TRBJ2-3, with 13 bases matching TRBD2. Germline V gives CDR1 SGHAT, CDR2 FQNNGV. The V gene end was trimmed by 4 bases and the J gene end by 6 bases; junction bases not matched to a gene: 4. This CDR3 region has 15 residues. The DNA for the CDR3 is TGTGCCAGCAGCTGGACTAGCGGGGGCGGGGATACGCAGTATTTT. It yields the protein CASSWTSGGGDTQYF.